These 20 T cell receptor beta chains share one sample of origin, sequenced in a study of cytomegalovirus exposure and HLA in healthy donors. PCR primers comprised 60 Vbeta and 13 Jbeta primers. The protocol was immunoSEQ multiplex PCR, while the TCRdb copy is restricted to in-frame clones and leaves out a portion. The sample holds some 91,000 clones, roughly three quarters seen once. The sequenced material came from PBMCs. The receptors were gathered from a woman in her sixties or seventies in good health and CMV-seronegative.

The CDR3 nucleotides read TGTGCCAGCAATGGCGGACAACTGAACACTGAAGCTTTCTTT. This translates into CASNGGQLNTEAFF. The chain has TRBV2 and TRBJ1-1, with TRBD1 as a possible D gene (5 bases). This CDR3 contains 14 residues. CDR1 is SNHLY and CDR2 is FYNNEI in the germline V gene. Trimming took 7 bases from V and 0 from J, leaving 12 bases between them. Drawing the rest from reference TRBV2 and TRBJ1-1, the complete variable domain is EPEVTQTPSHQVTQMGQEVILRCVPISNHLYFYWYRQILGQKVEFLVSFYNNEISEKSEIFDDQFSVERPDGSNFTLKIRSTKLEDSAMYFCASNGGQLNTEAFFGQGTRLTVV.

The chain is built from TRBV10-3 and TRBJ1-1, with 7 bases fitting TRBD1. The V gene end was trimmed by 6 bases and the J gene end by 4 bases; junction bases not matched to a gene: 8. The CDR3 spans 14 residues. Germline lookup yields CDR1 ENHRY and CDR2 SYGVKD. CDR3 bases: TGTGCCATCAGCGAGACGGGACAGCTCACTGAAGCTTTCTTT. It specifies CAISETGQLTEAFF.

The chain employs TRBV9 and TRBJ2-2, with D possibly being TRBD1 (6 bases). Germline CDR1 reads SGDLS; CDR2 reads YYNGEE. CDR3 length: 15 residues. Trimming shortened V by 0 bases and J by 9 bases, and 15 bases separated the two germline ends. CDR3 sequence reads: CASSVAGVGGRELFF. The DNA of the CDR3 is TGTGCCAGCAGCGTAGCTGGAGTAGGGGGACGGGAGCTGTTTTTT.

The chain joins TRBV20-1 to TRBJ2-1; tentative D call: TRBD1 (5 bases). The CDR3 runs 11 residues. V gave up 7 bases and J gave up 8 bases, with 12 bases separating them. CDR1 and CDR2 (germline): DFQATT, SNEGSKA (reference sequence). This CDR3 reads CSGAQGYEQFF. The CDR3 DNA reads as TGCAGTGGAGCCCAGGGTTATGAGCAGTTCTTC.

This chain uses TRBV11-2 with TRBJ1-4; D perhaps matches TRBD1 (6 bases). The CDR3 sequence is 14 residues long. The germline gives CDR1 SGHAT, CDR2 FQNNGV. Trimming removed 4 bases at V and 5 bases at J, with 11 bases between. Here the CDR3 DNA reads TGTGCCAGCAGCTCTGGACAGATGAATGAAAAACTGTTTTTT. Protein sequence: CASSSGQMNEKLFF.

The chain joins TRBV2 to TRBJ2-6; possible D gene TRBD1, 6 bases. Germline loops: CDR1 SNHLY, CDR2 FYNNEI. The V gene lost 2 bases and the J gene lost 0 bases, with 20 bases spanning the gap. This CDR3 has 20 amino acids. The CDR3 region is CASSERSPATGSSGANVLTF. CDR3 bases: TGTGCCAGCAGTGAAAGATCCCCCGCGACAGGTAGCTCTGGGGCCAACGTCCTGACTTTC.

The chain is built from TRBV9 and TRBJ1-1, with a tentative D call TRBD1 (5 bases). Per the germline V gene, CDR1 is SGDLS and CDR2 is YYNGEE. The CDR3 runs to 13 residues. The V and J ends lost 2 bases and 3 bases respectively, with 8 bases between them. CDR3 residues: CASSVGGDTEAFF. DNA of the CDR3: TGTGCCAGCAGCGTCGGGGGGGACACTGAAGCTTTCTTT. The variable domain in full, with the rest retrieved from reference TRBV9 and TRBJ1-1, is DSGVTQTPKHLITATGQRVTLRCSPRSGDLSVYWYQQSLDQGLQFLIQYYNGEERAKGNILERFSAQQFPDLHSELNLSSLELGDSALYFCASSVGGDTEAFFGQGTRLTVV.

The chain links TRBV7-6 to TRBJ2-5, with TRBD1 matching over 12 bases. This CDR3 spans 15 amino acids. J lost 5 bases, V lost 7 bases, and 8 bases had no gene match. The germline CDR1 and CDR2 sequences are SGHVS and FNYEAQ. In nucleotides, the CDR3 is TGTGCCAGCACGGCCGGGACAGGGGGCTGGGAGACCCAGTACTTC. Amino acid sequence: CASTAGTGGWETQYF. Full variable domain (remainder filled in from reference TRBV7-6 and TRBJ2-5): GAGVSQSPRYKVTKRGQDVALRCDPISGHVSLYWYRQALGQGPEFLTYFNYEAQQDKSGLPNDRFSAERPEGSISTLTIQRTEQRDSAMYRCASTAGTGGWETQYFGPGTRLLVL.

The chain joins TRBV7-2 to TRBJ2-3; TRBD2 agrees at 8 bases. The germline gives CDR1 SGHTA, CDR2 FQGNSA. The CDR3 sequence is 15 residues long. Unmatched junction bases numbered 7, after V lost 3 bases and J lost 5 bases. CDR3 protein: CASSFGAGEEDTQYF. The CDR3 coding sequence is TGTGCCAGCAGCTTTGGAGCGGGGGAGGAAGATACGCAGTATTTT.

This chain connects TRBV5-6 to TRBJ1-2; TRBD1 aligns across 9 bases. Germline V gene sequence: CDR1 SGHDT, CDR2 YYEEEE. The CDR3 has 14 residues. The V and J ends lost 4 bases and 8 bases, in that order; junction bases with no gene match: 9. The CDR3, as DNA: TGTGCCAGCAGCGCAGGACAGGGGTTCGTCGGCTACACCTTC. Its translation is CASSAGQGFVGYTF. The full variable domain, completed using reference TRBV5-6 and TRBJ1-2, is DAGVTQSPTHLIKTRGQQVTLRCSPKSGHDTVSWYQQALGQGPQFIFQYYEEEERQRGNFPDRFSGHQFPNYSSELNVNALLLGDSALYLCASSAGQGFVGYTFGSGTRLTVV.

This clone showed up just a few times. The rearrangement links TRBV5-1 to TRBJ2-5; TRBD2 aligns across 10 bases. The CDR3 has 15 amino acids. In germline, CDR1 is SGHRS, CDR2 YFSETQ. The V segment lost 4 bases and the J segment 3 bases; nucleotides outside the gene matches: 6. CDR3 protein: CASSPSGSGEETQYF. The CDR3 coding sequence is TGCGCCAGCAGCCCTAGCGGGAGTGGGGAAGAGACCCAGTACTTC.

The J gene is TRBJ1-5, the V gene TRBV11-3; possible D gene TRBD1, 5 bases. Germline V CDR1 and CDR2: SGHNT, YENEEA. The ends were cut back, 3 bases at V and 3 bases at J, with 9 bases in the middle. The CDR3 has 14 residues. CDR3 protein: CASSFCRANQPQHF. The DNA for the CDR3 is TGTGCCAGCAGCTTTTGCAGGGCCAATCAGCCCCAGCATTTT.

This clone occurred a few times. The genes are TRBV25-1 and TRBJ1-1; no firm D call. Deletions cut 3 bases from V and 5 bases from J, with 10 bases between. Germline V gene data show CDR1 as MGHDK and CDR2 as SYGVNS. CDR3 length equals 13 residues. The CDR3 region has the DNA TGTGCCAGCAGTGAGGCGGGAGGGACTGAAGCTTTCTTT. Translated: CASSEAGGTEAFF.

The J gene is TRBJ2-1, the V gene TRBV11-2, with 11 bases fitting TRBD2. CDR3 size: 17 residues. Per the germline V gene, CDR1 is SGHAT and CDR2 is FQNNGV. Losses at the gene ends were 1 base for V and 4 bases for J; bases not matched to a gene: 6. In DNA, the CDR3 is TGTGCCAGCAGCTTAGGGCGACTAGCGGGAAAATACAATGAGCAGTTCTTC. This sequence encodes CASSLGRLAGKYNEQFF.

The rearrangement joins TRBV7-9 to TRBJ1-3; 9 bases align to TRBD1. The V segment lost 5 bases and the J segment 6 bases; nucleotides outside the gene matches: 5. Germline CDR1 is SEHNR and CDR2 is FQNEAQ (reference sequence). This CDR3 has 14 amino acids. CDR3 region: CASSARDRENTIYF. As DNA, the CDR3 is TGTGCCAGCAGCGCCCGGGACAGGGAAAACACCATATATTTT. Together with reference TRBV7-9 and TRBJ1-3, the CDR3 gives the full variable domain: DTGVSQNPRHKITKRGQNVTFRCDPISEHNRLYWYRQTLGQGPEFLTYFQNEAQLEKSRLLSDRFSAERPKGSFSTLEIQRTEQGDSAMYLCASSARDRENTIYFGEGSWLTVV.

The V and J genes are TRBV11-2 and TRBJ1-3; D call uncertain. Germline CDR1 reads SGHAT; CDR2 reads FQNNGV. CDR3 length: 14 amino acids. Trimming took off 2 bases at V and 3 bases at J, with 8 bases between the two ends. The CDR3 DNA follows: TGTGCCAGCAGCTTACCGGGGTATGGAAACACCATATATTTT. It is translated as CASSLPGYGNTIYF. The variable domain in full, with the rest retrieved from reference TRBV11-2 and TRBJ1-3, is EAGVAQSPRYKIIEKRQSVAFWCNPISGHATLYWYQQILGQGPKLLIQFQNNGVVDDSQLPKDRFSAERLKGVDSTLKIQPAKLEDSAVYLCASSLPGYGNTIYFGEGSWLTVV.

This clone was found once. This sequence joins TRBV19 and TRBJ1-5; D gene ambiguous. Trimming took off 5 bases at V and 5 bases at J, with 13 bases between the two ends. Germline V lookup: CDR1 LNHDA, CDR2 SQIVND (reference sequence). The CDR3 contains 14 residues. The CDR3 DNA is TGTGCCAGTAGTCCCCGTCCAGCGGATCAGCCCCAGCATTTT. It translates to CASSPRPADQPQHF.

The chain recombines TRBV6-5 with TRBJ1-6; 11 positions match TRBD1. After removal of 4 bases from V and 10 bases from J, the junction contained 9 bases not matched to a gene. The CDR3 length is 16 residues. Germline-derived CDR1 and CDR2 are MNHEY and SVGAGI. CDR3 in DNA: TGTGCCAGCAGTTCCCGGACAGGGGGCTCGGGGTCACCCCTCCACTTT. Translation: CASSSRTGGSGSPLHF.

This rearrangement joins TRBV30 to TRBJ2-7; no clear D. The CDR3 covers 15 residues. Germline V gene sequence: CDR1 GTSNPN, CDR2 SVGIG (reference sequence). V lost 7 bases, J lost 1 base, and 20 bases lay in between. The CDR3 region is CAFLPSSQPSYEQYF. CDR3 nucleotide sequence: TGTGCCTTTCTTCCGTCCTCACAACCTTCCTACGAGCAGTACTTC.

The rearrangement joins TRBV2 to TRBJ1-2; 11 bases are a match to TRBD1. Trimming cost V 7 bases and J 6 bases; bases outside gene matches: 10. This CDR3 has 15 residues. The germline CDR1 and CDR2 sequences are SNHLY and FYNNEI. The CDR3 protein is CASIIPGTGGDGYTF. CDR3 DNA sequence: TGTGCCAGCATTATTCCGGGGACAGGGGGAGATGGCTACACCTTC.